Below are 7 T cell receptor beta chains sequenced from a single sample in a study of OX40 agonist ivuxolimab in advanced cancers. Sequencing was performed with immunoSEQ multiplex PCR; in TCRdb, only in-frame clones are kept and a portion is missing. This sample has some 35,000 clones, with about 72% found just once. The sample consisted of CD4+ or CD8+ T cells sorted from blood, taken in a trial of the OX40 agonist ivuxolimab. The origin of the receptors is an adult with an advanced solid tumor such as melanoma, head and neck, liver or kidney cancer.

A single count supports this clone. V gene TRBV4-1 combines with J gene TRBJ2-1; TRBD2 is a possible D gene (6 bases). The CDR3 sequence is 15 residues long. Trimming removed 2 bases at V and 6 bases at J, with 14 bases between. The germline gives CDR1 MGHRA, CDR2 YSYEKL. CDR3 in amino acids: CASSQFAGNLNEQFF. DNA of the CDR3: TGCGCCAGCAGCCAATTTGCGGGAAATCTCAATGAGCAGTTCTTC.

The CDR3: CASSWGGPSTPGELFF. The CDR3 nucleotides read TGTGCCAGCAGCTGGGGTGGACCTTCAACCCCAGGAGAACTGTTTTTT. This chain links TRBV11-1 with TRBJ1-4; D is unresolved. Trimming removed 4 bases from V and 12 bases from J, with 24 bases in between. CDR3 length equals 16 residues. CDR1 SGHAT and CDR2 FQDESV come from the germline V gene (reference sequence). The variable domain in full, with the rest retrieved from reference TRBV11-1 and TRBJ1-4, is EAEVAQSPRYKITEKSQAVAFWCDPISGHATLYWYRQILGQGPELLVQFQDESVVDDSQLPKDRFSAERLKGVDSTLKIQPAELGDSAMYLCASSWGGPSTPGELFFGSGTQLSVL.

The rearrangement uses TRBV27 and TRBJ2-3; 7 positions match TRBD1. The V gene end was trimmed by 6 bases and the J gene end by 0 bases; junction bases not matched to a gene: 9. Germline CDR1 MNHEY, CDR2 SMNVEV (reference sequence). The CDR3 is 16 amino acids. The CDR3 loop is CASSWGTASSTDTQYF. The DNA for the CDR3 is TGTGCCAGCAGCTGGGGGACAGCGTCTAGCACAGATACGCAGTATTTT.

CDR3 region: CASSEGAGGPYEQYF. Written as DNA, the CDR3 is TGTGCCAGCAGCGAGGGGGCGGGAGGGCCCTACGAGCAGTACTTC. The rearrangement links TRBV7-2 to TRBJ2-7; 9 bases align to TRBD2. V was clipped by 5 bases and J by 2 bases; unmatched bases: 7. The CDR3 runs 15 residues. Germline CDR1 reads SGHTA; CDR2 reads FQGNSA.

This rearrangement joins TRBV23-1 to TRBJ1-1, with D uncertain. TRBV23-1 is known as an ORF, though its function is uncertain. V was cut by 6 bases and J by 1 base, with 6 bases left in between. This CDR3 spans 12 amino acids. CDR3 region: CASRSGNTEAFF. Here the CDR3 DNA reads TGCGCCAGCAGGTCAGGGAACACTGAAGCTTTCTTT.

This rearrangement joins TRBV10-3 to TRBJ1-1, with D unclear. CDR3 length: 13 amino acids. Looked up from germline, CDR1 is ENHRY and CDR2 is SYGVKD. V was shortened by 3 bases and J by 0 bases, with 5 bases between the two germline ends. This chain's CDR3 is CAISEQMNTEAFF. CDR3 nucleotide sequence: TGTGCCATCAGTGAACAGATGAACACTGAAGCTTTCTTT.

The chain has TRBV19 and TRBJ2-3; D remains ambiguous. Deletions cut 0 bases from V and 6 bases from J, with 4 bases between. CDR3 size: 12 residues. From germline, CDR1 is LNHDA and CDR2 SQIVND (reference sequence). Written as DNA, the CDR3 is TGTGCCAGTAGTATAGATAGGGATACGCAGTATTTT. This sequence encodes CASSIDRDTQYF.